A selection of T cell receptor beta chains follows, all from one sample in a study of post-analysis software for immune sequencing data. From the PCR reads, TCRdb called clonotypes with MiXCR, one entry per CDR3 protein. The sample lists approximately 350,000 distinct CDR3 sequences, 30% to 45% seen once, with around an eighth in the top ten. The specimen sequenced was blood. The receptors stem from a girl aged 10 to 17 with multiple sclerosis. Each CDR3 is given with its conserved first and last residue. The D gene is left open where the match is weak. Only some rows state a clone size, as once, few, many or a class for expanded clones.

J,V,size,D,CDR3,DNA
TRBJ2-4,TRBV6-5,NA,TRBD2,CAGSYSGGMAKNIQYF,TGTGCCGGCAGTTATTCGGGGGGAATGGCCAAAAACATTCAGTACTTC
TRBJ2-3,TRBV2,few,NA,CASKSGPDTDTQYF,TGTGCCAGCAAGTCGGGACCAGACACAGATACGCAGTATTTT
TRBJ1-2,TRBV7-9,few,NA,CASSDDSDLRGYTF,TGTGCCAGCAGCGACGACAGTGACCTGAGGGGCTACACCTTC
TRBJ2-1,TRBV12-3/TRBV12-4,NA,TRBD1,CASSHRDREHNEQFF,TGTGCCAGCAGTCACCGGGACAGGGAGCACAATGAGCAGTTCTTC
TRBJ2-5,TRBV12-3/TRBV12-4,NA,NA,CASQSPGTQETQYF,TGTGCCAGCCAGTCCCCAGGGACCCAAGAGACCCAGTACTTC
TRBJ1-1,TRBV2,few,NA,CASGFKNTEAFF,TGTGCCAGCGGATTCAAGAACACTGAAGCTTTCTTT
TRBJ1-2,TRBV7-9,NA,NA,CASSLPSGGYTF,TGTGCCAGCAGCTTACCCTCCGGGGGCTACACCTTC
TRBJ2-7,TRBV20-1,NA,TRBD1,CSARAGTGAYEQYF,TGCAGTGCTAGAGCCGGGACAGGCGCCTACGAGCAGTACTTC
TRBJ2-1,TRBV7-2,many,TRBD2,CASSFSGGHYNEQFF,TGTGCCAGCAGCTTCAGCGGGGGGCACTACAATGAGCAGTTCTTC
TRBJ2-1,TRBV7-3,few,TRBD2,CASSLLLAGGSSSYNEQFF,TGTGCCAGCAGCTTACTTCTAGCGGGGGGTTCCAGCTCCTACAATGAGCAGTTCTTC
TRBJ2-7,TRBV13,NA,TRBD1,CASSPPDRLPYEQYF,TGTGCCAGCAGCCCCCCGGACAGGCTTCCCTACGAGCAGTACTTC
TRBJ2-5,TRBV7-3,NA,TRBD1,CASSATGQETQYF,TGTGCCAGCAGCGCGACAGGGCAGGAGACCCAGTACTTC
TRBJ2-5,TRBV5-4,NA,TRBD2,CASSLWTSGVVFQETQYF,TGTGCCAGCAGCTTGTGGACTAGCGGGGTAGTTTTTCAAGAGACCCAGTACTTC
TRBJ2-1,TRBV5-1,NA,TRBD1,CASSSGTGRNEQFF,TGCGCCAGCAGCTCCGGGACAGGGCGCAATGAGCAGTTCTTC